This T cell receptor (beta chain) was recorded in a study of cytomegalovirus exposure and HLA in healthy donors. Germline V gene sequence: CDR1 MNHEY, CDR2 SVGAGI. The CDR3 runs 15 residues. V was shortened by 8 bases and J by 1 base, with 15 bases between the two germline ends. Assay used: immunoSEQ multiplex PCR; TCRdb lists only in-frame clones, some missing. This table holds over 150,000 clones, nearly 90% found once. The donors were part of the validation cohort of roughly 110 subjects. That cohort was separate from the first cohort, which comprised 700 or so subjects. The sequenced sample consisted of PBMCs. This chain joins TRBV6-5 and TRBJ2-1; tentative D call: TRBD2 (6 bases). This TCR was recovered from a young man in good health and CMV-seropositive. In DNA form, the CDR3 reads TGTGCCAGCGCGGGAAGGGGAAAATCCTACAATGAGCAGTTCTTC. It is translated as CASAGRGKSYNEQFF.